These 23 T cell receptor beta chains share one sample of origin, sequenced in a study of blood T cells in healthy people across ages. Primers used in a second PCR of roughly 7 to 11 cycles were a sample-barcoded 5' primer and a J-beta primer mix. From the 5' RACE reads, TCRdb called clonotypes with MiXCR, one entry per CDR3 protein. The table shows about 780,000 distinct CDR3 sequences, with around 50% occurring only once. The sample consisted of blood. Receptors originate from a man older than 75 in good health.

With respect to this clonotype: A read error may explain this, as a much larger clone is one base away. This chain links TRBV12-3 or TRBV12-4 with TRBJ2-1; TRBD2 matches 10 bases. V dropped 8 bases and J dropped 5; count of bases not matched to a gene: 12. The CDR3 extends over 16 amino acids. In DNA, the CDR3 is TGTGCCAGCGGTGAAAAGGGACTAGCGAAAAACAATGAGCAGTTCTTC. Encoded protein: CASGEKGLAKNNEQFF.

The rearrangement joins TRBV21-1 to TRBJ1-5. TRBV21-1 is shown as a pseudogene. The CDR3 is made up of 14 amino acids. The CDR3 spells CASSKTWSNQPQHF. DNA of the CDR3: TGTGCCAGCAGCAAAACCTGGAGCAATCAGCCCCAGCATTTT.

A few counts support this clonotype. V usage is TRBV7-2 and J usage is TRBJ1-5; D uncertain. The CDR3 totals 12 residues. Trimming pared 1 base from V and 6 bases from J, leaving 4 bases between. The germline V gene encodes CDR1 SGHTA and CDR2 FQGNSA. The CDR3 region is CASSLEVQPQHF. The CDR3 bases are TGTGCCAGCAGCTTAGAGGTTCAGCCCCAGCATTTT.

V usage is TRBV12-3 or TRBV12-4 and J usage is TRBJ1-2; D is perhaps TRBD1 (5 bases). Trimming pared 0 bases from V and 7 bases from J, leaving 12 bases between. The CDR3 length is 14 residues. Here the CDR3 DNA reads TGTGCCAGCAGTTTAGCTGCGGGGAGGGGTGGCTACACCTTC. Translated, it gives CASSLAAGRGGYTF.

The chain couples TRBV20-1 to TRBJ2-3; D ambiguous. Germline CDR1 is DFQATT and CDR2 is SNEGSKA (reference sequence). Trimming cost V 2 bases and J 1 base, with 16 bases left between them. The CDR3 spans 16 residues. CDR3 sequence: CSARPIIGPGTDTQYF. The CDR3 DNA is TGCAGTGCTAGACCCATCATAGGGCCCGGCACAGATACGCAGTATTTT.

The V call is TRBV5-1, the J call TRBJ2-1; TRBD2 is a possible D gene (5 bases). The CDR3 has 14 amino acids. V was shortened by 0 bases and J by 11 bases, with 15 bases between the two germline ends. Looked up from germline, CDR1 is SGHRS and CDR2 is YFSETQ. This chain's CDR3 is CASSLGTSLRKQFF. CDR3 coding DNA: TGCGCCAGCAGCTTGGGTACTAGTCTTCGTAAGCAGTTCTTC.

This clonotype was found a few times. V is TRBV4-3 and J is TRBJ2-1; D is possibly TRBD2 (5 bases). Between the trimmed V and J ends, which lost 2 bases and 5 bases, there was a span of 13 bases. The CDR3 sequence is 15 residues long. Germline V gene lookup returns CDR1 LGHNA and CDR2 YSLEER. The CDR3, as DNA: TGCGCCAGCAGCCAATCCTGGGTCGGGGACAATGAGCAGTTCTTC. Translated: CASSQSWVGDNEQFF.

This chain connects TRBV6-5 to TRBJ2-4; 9 nucleotides agree with TRBD1. Germline CDR1 is MNHEY and CDR2 is SVGAGI. The CDR3 extends over 15 amino acids. V lost 6 bases, J lost 2 bases, and 5 bases stayed unmatched. This CDR3 is CASRRTGETKNIQYF. DNA for the CDR3: TGTGCCAGCAGACGGACAGGGGAAACCAAAAACATTCAGTACTTC.

The chain links TRBV30 to TRBJ2-5; D possibly corresponds to TRBD2 (5 bases). This CDR3 is built from 11 residues. V dropped 1 base and J dropped 11 bases, with 11 bases sitting between them. CDR1 and CDR2 (germline): GTSNPN, SVGIG (reference sequence). CDR3: CAWSGRDEQYF. CDR3 sequence (DNA): TGTGCCTGGAGTGGTCGGGATGAGCAGTACTTC. The variable domain in full, completed from reference TRBV30 and TRBJ2-5, reads SQTIHQWPATLVQPVGSPLSLECTVEGTSNPNLYWYRQAAGRGLQLLFYSVGIGQISSEVPQNLSASRPQDRQFILSSKKLLLSDSGFYLCAWSGRDEQYFGPGTRLLVL.

This clonotype was counted many times. The rearrangement links TRBV4-3 to TRBJ2-1; 9 positions agree with TRBD2. Trimming at V came to 6 bases and at J to 4 bases, leaving 10 bases not matched to a gene. CDR3 length equals 16 residues. The germline gives CDR1 LGHNA, CDR2 YSLEER. CDR3: CASRQSSGGPYNEQFF. CDR3 sequence (DNA): TGCGCCAGCAGGCAGAGTAGCGGGGGTCCATACAATGAGCAGTTCTTC.

This clonotype was seen only a few times. The rearrangement joins TRBV6-2 or TRBV6-3 to TRBJ2-2, with D possibly being TRBD2 (6 bases). V gave up 2 bases and J gave up 0 bases, with 10 bases separating them. Germline CDR1 is MNHEY and CDR2 is SVGEGT. This CDR3 contains 16 residues. This CDR3 is CASSYGAGTNTGELFF. DNA of the CDR3: TGTGCCAGCAGTTACGGGGCGGGAACGAACACCGGGGAGCTGTTTTTT.

The V gene is TRBV20-1, the J gene TRBJ2-2, with D unclear. Between the trimmed V and J ends, which lost 0 bases and 5 bases, there was a span of 16 bases. The CDR3 runs to 16 residues. Germline V gene data show CDR1 as DFQATT and CDR2 as SNEGSKA (reference sequence). The CDR3 coding sequence is TGCAGTGCTAGAGATCTCCTGGAGATGGCTACCGGGGAGCTGTTTTTT. Translated: CSARDLLEMATGELFF.

About this clonotype itself: One end of the junction varies from germline; a read error may be responsible. This chain connects TRBV11-2 to TRBJ2-7; D is perhaps TRBD2 (5 bases). Germline-derived CDR1 and CDR2 are SGHAT and FQNNGV. This CDR3 contains 14 residues. The CDR3 reads CGSSRTVRTYEQYF. The CDR3 nucleotides are TGTGGCAGCAGCCGGACTGTAAGGACCTACGAGCAGTACTTC.

This clonotype was found a few times. In DNA form, the CDR3 reads TGTGCCAGCAGTTGCCTGGGACCTAACAATGAGCAGTTCTTC. Translated, it gives CASSCLGPNNEQFF. This chain connects TRBV6-6 to TRBJ2-1; D possibly matches TRBD1 or TRBD2 (5 bases each). Between the trimmed V and J ends, which lost 4 bases and 5 bases, there was a span of 12 bases. The CDR3 extends over 14 amino acids. Germline CDR1 is MNHNY and CDR2 is SVGAGI (reference sequence).

This clonotype was seen a handful of times. The V and J genes are TRBV5-1 and TRBJ2-5, with 7 bases that match TRBD1. CDR1 SGHRS and CDR2 YFSETQ come from the germline V gene. The CDR3 runs 13 residues. V trimming: 7 bases; J trimming: 4 bases; junction bases outside the gene matches: 7. The CDR3, as DNA: TGCGCCAGCGACCCGGGACAGTTAGAGACCCAGTACTTC. Protein product: CASDPGQLETQYF.

As DNA, the CDR3 is TGTGCCAGCAGCCAAGATCCGCAGACCGGGAATTCACCCCTCCACTTT. It is translated as CASSQDPQTGNSPLHF. This chain joins TRBV4-2 and TRBJ1-6, with D unclear. V lost 0 bases and J 7 bases, leaving 13 bases between the germline ends. CDR1 is LGHNA, CDR2 YNFKEQ, per germline. The CDR3 is made up of 16 amino acids.

The V call is TRBV11-2, the J call TRBJ2-3, with D possibly TRBD2 on 7 matching bases. Between the trimmed V and J ends, which lost 5 bases and 2 bases, there was a span of 17 bases. The CDR3 is 16 amino acids. Per the germline V gene, CDR1 is SGHAT and CDR2 is FQNNGV. This CDR3 is CASSNPWGGPTDTQYF. The DNA for the CDR3 is TGTGCCAGCAGCAACCCTTGGGGGGGCCCCACAGATACGCAGTATTTT.

The gene calls are TRBV9 and TRBJ2-1; tentatively, D is TRBD1 (7 bases). Trimming pared 0 bases from V and 10 bases from J, leaving 11 bases between. There are 13 residues in the CDR3. Germline V CDR1 and CDR2: SGDLS, YYNGEE. CDR3 nucleotide sequence: TGTGCCAGCAGCGTAGCTGCAGGGGGGGAGCAGTTCTTC. Translation gives CASSVAAGGEQFF. Combining the CDR3 with reference TRBV9 and TRBJ2-1 gives the whole variable domain DSGVTQTPKHLITATGQRVTLRCSPRSGDLSVYWYQQSLDQGLQFLIQYYNGEERAKGNILERFSAQQFPDLHSELNLSSLELGDSALYFCASSVAAGGEQFFGPGTRLTVL.

The V gene is TRBV12-3 or TRBV12-4, the J gene TRBJ1-1, with D possibly being TRBD1 (6 bases). The CDR3 runs 18 residues. The V end was cut by 2 bases, the J end by 0 bases, with 19 bases between. The CDR3 region is CASSLLGGTSRLNTEAFF. The CDR3 nucleotides are TGTGCCAGCAGTTTATTAGGCGGGACAAGCAGGTTGAACACTGAAGCTTTCTTT.

In this sample, this clonotype turned up once. The CDR3 DNA is TGTGCCAGCAGCCATGGGGGAGTTGCAGCCAAAAACATTCAGTACTTC. Its protein product is CASSHGGVAAKNIQYF. The rearrangement links TRBV7-9 to TRBJ2-4; TRBD1 or TRBD2 may be the D gene (5 bases each). V was trimmed by 5 bases and J by 0 bases, leaving 14 bases between them. Germline V gives CDR1 SEHNR, CDR2 FQNEAQ (reference sequence). The CDR3 length is 16 residues.

The chain links TRBV7-9 to TRBJ2-7; D perhaps matches TRBD1 (6 bases). The length of the CDR3 is 12 residues. Germline V lookup: CDR1 SEHNR, CDR2 FQNEAQ (reference sequence). V lost 4 bases to trimming and J lost 6 bases, with 10 bases between them. The chain's CDR3 is CASSSRDTEQYF. The CDR3 region has the DNA TGTGCCAGCAGCTCCCGGGACACCGAGCAGTACTTC.

Concerning this clonotype itself: This may arise from a read error, as a much more abundant clone is one base away. This chain links TRBV24-1 with TRBJ2-5; D might be TRBD1 or TRBD2, each matching 6 bases. The end of the DNA fits TRBJ2-1 better, so the J call may be wrong. In germline, CDR1 is KGHDR, CDR2 SFDVKD. The CDR3 totals 13 residues. Written as DNA, the CDR3 is TGTGCCACCAGTGATGGGGGGCAAGAGACCCAGTTCTTC. Translating it yields CATSDGGQETQFF.

Worth noting for this clonotype: At one boundary the junction diverges from the germline segment, which might be a read error. The chain has TRBV27 and TRBJ2-5; 10 nucleotides line up with TRBD2. CDR3 length equals 19 residues. Germline V lookup: CDR1 MNHEY, CDR2 SMNVEV (reference sequence). The CDR3 here is CASSLRISTSGSWGETQYF. DNA for the CDR3: TGTGCCAGCAGTCTAAGGATCTCGACTAGCGGGTCTTGGGGGGAGACACAGTACTTC.